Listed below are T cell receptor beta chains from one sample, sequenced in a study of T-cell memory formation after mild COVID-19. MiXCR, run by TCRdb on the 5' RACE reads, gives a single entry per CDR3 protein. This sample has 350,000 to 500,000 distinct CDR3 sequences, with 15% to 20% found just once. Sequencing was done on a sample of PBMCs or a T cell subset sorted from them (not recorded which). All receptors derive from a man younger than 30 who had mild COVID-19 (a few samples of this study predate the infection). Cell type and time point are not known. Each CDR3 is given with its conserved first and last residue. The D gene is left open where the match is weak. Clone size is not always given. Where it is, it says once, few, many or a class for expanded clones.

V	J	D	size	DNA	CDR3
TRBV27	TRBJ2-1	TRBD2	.	TGTGCCAGCAGTTTGGCGCGGGGGGGCCGGGATGAGCAGTTCTTC	CASSLARGGRDEQFF
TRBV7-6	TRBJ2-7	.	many	TGTGCCAGCAGCTCATACAGGGACTACGAGCAGTACTTC	CASSSYRDYEQYF
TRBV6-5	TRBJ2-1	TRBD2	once	TGTGCCAGCAGTGCCGCGGGGGGGCAATACAATGAGCAGTTCTTC	CASSAAGGQYNEQFF
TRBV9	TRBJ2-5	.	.	TGTGCCAGCAGCGTAGAGGGGCAGAAAGCAGAGACCCAGTACTTC	CASSVEGQKAETQYF
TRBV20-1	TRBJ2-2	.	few	TGCAGTGCTAGAGATCGGACGGGGGCGAACACCGGGGAGCTGTTTTTT	CSARDRTGANTGELFF
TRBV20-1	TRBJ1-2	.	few	TGCAGTGTTGCTCACGGGGAAGGCTACACCTTC	CSVAHGEGYTF
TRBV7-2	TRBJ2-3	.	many	TGTGCCAGCAGCGTCGACTTTTACACAGATACGCAGTATTTT	CASSVDFYTDTQYF
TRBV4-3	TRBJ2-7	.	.	TGCGCCAGCAGCCAAGATTTAACCCCCTCCTACGAGCAGTACTTC	CASSQDLTPSYEQYF
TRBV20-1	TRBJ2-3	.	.	TGCAGTGCTAAAACCCCGGACTTAACACGTTCAGATACGCAGTATTTT	CSAKTPDLTRSDTQYF
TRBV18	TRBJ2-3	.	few	TGTGCCAGCTCACCCGTTTCTCTAGGCACAGATACGCAGTATTTT	CASSPVSLGTDTQYF
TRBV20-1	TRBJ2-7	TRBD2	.	TGCAGTGCTAGCATCGGGGGGATGTTTTACGAGCAGTACTTC	CSASIGGMFYEQYF
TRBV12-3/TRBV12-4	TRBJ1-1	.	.	TGTGCCAGCAGTTTAGCGCTGAGACTGTATGAAGCTTTCTTT	CASSLALRLYEAFF
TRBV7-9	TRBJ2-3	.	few	TGTGCCAGCAGCTCCACCGGCGGGCGGCCCACAGATACGCAGTATTTT	CASSSTGGRPTDTQYF
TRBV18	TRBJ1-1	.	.	TGTGCCAGCTCATCCTCCGGGGCTAGGGCTGAAGCTTTCTTT	CASSSSGARAEAFF
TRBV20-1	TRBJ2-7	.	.	TGCAGTGCTTCTGATCGGGGAGTCGAACACGAGCAGTACTTC	CSASDRGVEHEQYF
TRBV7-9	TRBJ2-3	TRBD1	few	TGTGCCAGCAGTCACCGACAGGGAAGCACAGATACGCAGTATTTT	CASSHRQGSTDTQYF